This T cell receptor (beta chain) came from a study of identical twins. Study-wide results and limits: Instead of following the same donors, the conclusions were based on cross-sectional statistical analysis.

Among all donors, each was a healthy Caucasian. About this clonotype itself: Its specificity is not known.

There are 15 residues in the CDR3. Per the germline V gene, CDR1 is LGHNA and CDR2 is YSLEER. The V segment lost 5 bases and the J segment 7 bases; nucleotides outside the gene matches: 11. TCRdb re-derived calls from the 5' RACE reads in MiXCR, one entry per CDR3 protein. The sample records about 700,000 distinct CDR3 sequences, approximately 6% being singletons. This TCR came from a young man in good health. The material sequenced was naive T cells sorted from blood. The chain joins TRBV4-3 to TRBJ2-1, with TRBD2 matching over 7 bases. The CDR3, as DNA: TGCGCCAGCAGCTTCCTGGGCAAAGCGGGGAATGAGCAGTTCTTC. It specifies CASSFLGKAGNEQFF.